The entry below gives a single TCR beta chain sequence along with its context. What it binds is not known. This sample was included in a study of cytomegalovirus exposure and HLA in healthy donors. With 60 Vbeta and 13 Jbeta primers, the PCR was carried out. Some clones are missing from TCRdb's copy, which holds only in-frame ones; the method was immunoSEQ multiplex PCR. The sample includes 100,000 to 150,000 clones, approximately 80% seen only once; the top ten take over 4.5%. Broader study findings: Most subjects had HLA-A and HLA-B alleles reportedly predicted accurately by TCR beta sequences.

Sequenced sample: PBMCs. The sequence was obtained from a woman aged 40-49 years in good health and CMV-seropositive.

The CDR3 region is CASSVAPGGGVPYEQYF. CDR3 DNA sequence: TGTGCCAGCAGCGTAGCCCCGGGGGGTGGCGTGCCCTACGAGCAGTACTTC. The gene calls are TRBV9 and TRBJ2-7; 7 bases map to TRBD2. The V gene's germline CDR1 is SGDLS and CDR2 YYNGEE. There are 17 residues in the CDR3. Losses at the gene ends were 0 bases for V and 2 bases for J; bases not matched to a gene: 11.